This TCR beta chain emerged from a study of blood T cell repertoires in COVID-19. Method: immunoSEQ multiplex PCR; TCRdb's copy keeps in-frame clones and lacks some. The repertoire holds 450,000 to 500,000 clones, with 88% as singletons. Concerning this clone itself: Other DNA sequences within the sample encode an identical CDR3.

CDR1 is MNHEY and CDR2 is SVGAGI in the germline V gene. Trimming left V 6 bases short and J 6 bases short, with 12 bases between. The CDR3 runs 13 residues. Sample: PBMCs or T cells enriched from blood (not recorded which). The source is a woman aged 60-75 years who had recovered from COVID-19. This rearrangement joins TRBV6-5 to TRBJ1-5, with D possibly being TRBD1 (6 bases). CDR3 loop: CASRPQGGQPQHF. The CDR3 DNA is TGTGCCAGCAGACCACAGGGTGGTCAGCCCCAGCATTTT.